Listed below are T cell receptor beta chains from one sample, sequenced in a study of monozygotic twins with cystic fibrosis. Assay used: immunoSEQ multiplex PCR; TCRdb lists only in-frame clones, some missing. In the table there are 13,000 to 15,000 clones, roughly nine tenths of which are singletons. Sequenced material: blood. These receptor sequences come from a boy between 10 and 17 years old with cystic fibrosis. CDR3s include the opening cysteine and the closing phenylalanine or tryptophan. D genes are given only for firm matches. Clone size appears in some rows only: once, few, many, or a class for an expanded clone.

cdr3_nt: TGTGCCAGCAGTCCGACGGGGGGTACCACTGAAGCTTTCTTT
cdr3_aa: CASSPTGGTTEAFF
j_call: TRBJ1-1
d_call: -
clone_size: -
v_call: TRBV6-5

cdr3_nt: TGTGCCAGCAGTGAAAAGACTAGCAAGGGTACGCAGTATTTT
cdr3_aa: CASSEKTSKGTQYF
j_call: TRBJ2-3
d_call: TRBD2
clone_size: -
v_call: TRBV25-1

cdr3_nt: TGTGCCAGCAGCCTAACCGGGGGGGAACATGAGCAGTTCTTC
cdr3_aa: CASSLTGGEHEQFF
j_call: TRBJ2-1
d_call: TRBD2
clone_size: -
v_call: TRBV7-6

cdr3_nt: TGTGCCAGCAGCCCTACACCAAAGAACGTATATGCAACTAATGAAAAACTGTTTTTT
cdr3_aa: CASSPTPKNVYATNEKLFF
j_call: TRBJ1-4
d_call: -
clone_size: -
v_call: TRBV4-2

cdr3_nt: TGTGCCAGCAGCATACCCGGGACTAGCATATCTGGGGCCAACGTCCTGACTTTC
cdr3_aa: CASSIPGTSISGANVLTF
j_call: TRBJ2-6
d_call: TRBD2
clone_size: -
v_call: TRBV28

cdr3_nt: TGTGCCATCAGTGAGAGGACAGAATCTTACAATGAGCAGTTCTTC
cdr3_aa: CAISERTESYNEQFF
j_call: TRBJ2-1
d_call: -
clone_size: -
v_call: TRBV10-3

cdr3_nt: TGTGCCAGCAGCCCAGGGAGCGTACACTCTGGCTACACCTTC
cdr3_aa: CASSPGSVHSGYTF
j_call: TRBJ1-2
d_call: -
clone_size: -
v_call: TRBV14

cdr3_nt: TGTGCCAGCAGGGCCATCGATAAAGGGGAGACCCAGTACTTC
cdr3_aa: CASRAIDKGETQYF
j_call: TRBJ2-5
d_call: -
clone_size: -
v_call: TRBV2

cdr3_nt: TGTGCCAGCAGTGAAGGGGACAGGGACACCGGGGAGCTGTTTTTT
cdr3_aa: CASSEGDRDTGELFF
j_call: TRBJ2-2
d_call: TRBD1
clone_size: -
v_call: TRBV25-1

cdr3_nt: TGTGCCAGCAGTTACGAGCTGACAGCTGGAAACACCATATATTTT
cdr3_aa: CASSYELTAGNTIYF
j_call: TRBJ1-3
d_call: -
clone_size: -
v_call: TRBV6-5

cdr3_nt: TGTGCCAACCGGGGGGGGACGTACCAAGAGACCCAGTACTTC
cdr3_aa: CANRGGTYQETQYF
j_call: TRBJ2-5
d_call: TRBD2
clone_size: -
v_call: TRBV2

cdr3_nt: TGTGCCAGCAGCTCGAGACGAGGCTACACCTTC
cdr3_aa: CASSSRRGYTF
j_call: TRBJ1-2
d_call: -
clone_size: few
v_call: TRBV5-4

cdr3_nt: TGTGCCAGCACTTTGATCCGGACAGGTCTAAAAGGCTATACCTTC
cdr3_aa: CASTLIRTGLKGYTF
j_call: TRBJ1-2
d_call: TRBD1
clone_size: once
v_call: TRBV2

cdr3_nt: TGCGCCAGCAGCCGAGAAATAGGACGGCGCTCTGGAAACACCATATATTTT
cdr3_aa: CASSREIGRRSGNTIYF
j_call: TRBJ1-3
d_call: -
clone_size: -
v_call: TRBV4-1

cdr3_nt: TGTGCCAGCAGCTTGGTGGACTACCAATACAATGAGCAGTTCTTC
cdr3_aa: CASSLVDYQYNEQFF
j_call: TRBJ2-1
d_call: -
clone_size: -
v_call: TRBV5-4

cdr3_nt: TGTGCCAGCAGCGAGTCTAGCGGAGCCTACGAGCAGTACTTC
cdr3_aa: CASSESSGAYEQYF
j_call: TRBJ2-7
d_call: TRBD2
clone_size: -
v_call: TRBV9

cdr3_nt: TGTGCCAGCAGCCAAGACAATGCAGATACGCAGTATTTT
cdr3_aa: CASSQDNADTQYF
j_call: TRBJ2-3
d_call: -
clone_size: -
v_call: TRBV14

cdr3_nt: TGTGCCAGCAGCCTAGGGACAGTGAACACCGGGGAGCTGTTTTTT
cdr3_aa: CASSLGTVNTGELFF
j_call: TRBJ2-2
d_call: TRBD1
clone_size: -
v_call: TRBV6-6

cdr3_nt: TGTGCCAGCAGTGGGACTAGCGGGGGGTACAATGAGCAGTTCTTC
cdr3_aa: CASSGTSGGYNEQFF
j_call: TRBJ2-1
d_call: TRBD2
clone_size: -
v_call: TRBV25-1

cdr3_nt: TGCGCCAGCAGCTTGCCAGGGTCGCGGAACTATGGCTACACCTTC
cdr3_aa: CASSLPGSRNYGYTF
j_call: TRBJ1-2
d_call: -
clone_size: -
v_call: TRBV5-1

cdr3_nt: TGTGCCAGCAGCTTGTTCGGGTCCGAGCAGTACTTC
cdr3_aa: CASSLFGSEQYF
j_call: TRBJ2-7
d_call: -
clone_size: -
v_call: TRBV7-2

cdr3_nt: TGCGCCAGCAGCCCCGGGACTAGCACAGATACGCAGTATTTT
cdr3_aa: CASSPGTSTDTQYF
j_call: TRBJ2-3
d_call: -
clone_size: -
v_call: TRBV5-1

cdr3_nt: TGCAGCGTTGAGGACCGGGACAGGGACTACGAGCAGTACTTC
cdr3_aa: CSVEDRDRDYEQYF
j_call: TRBJ2-7
d_call: TRBD1
clone_size: -
v_call: TRBV29-1

cdr3_nt: TGTGCCAGCAGCTTAAACGGGATGGGTTCGCCGAACACTGAAGCTTTCTTT
cdr3_aa: CASSLNGMGSPNTEAFF
j_call: TRBJ1-1
d_call: -
clone_size: -
v_call: TRBV11-2

cdr3_nt: TGTGCCAGCAGTGACTCGATGAATCGAGAAGCGAACACCGGGGAGCTGTTTTTT
cdr3_aa: CASSDSMNREANTGELFF
j_call: TRBJ2-2
d_call: -
clone_size: -
v_call: TRBV6-4

cdr3_nt: TGTGCCAGCAGTCGGGGGACAGGGGTTACCGGGGAGCTGTTTTTT
cdr3_aa: CASSRGTGVTGELFF
j_call: TRBJ2-2
d_call: TRBD1
clone_size: once
v_call: TRBV25-1

cdr3_nt: TGTGCCAGCAGCCACCGTTGGGCTAGCGGGGGGGAAAGCACAGATACGCAGTATTTT
cdr3_aa: CASSHRWASGGESTDTQYF
j_call: TRBJ2-3
d_call: TRBD2
clone_size: -
v_call: TRBV4-2

cdr3_nt: TGTGCCAGCAGCTTAGGTATCCACGACAATGAGCAGTTCTTC
cdr3_aa: CASSLGIHDNEQFF
j_call: TRBJ2-1
d_call: -
clone_size: -
v_call: TRBV7-8

cdr3_nt: TGTGCCAGCAGTACGGGCCCAGGAGGTCGGAAAAAACTGTTTTTT
cdr3_aa: CASSTGPGGRKKLFF
j_call: TRBJ1-4
d_call: -
clone_size: -
v_call: TRBV2